The 2 T cell receptor beta chains in this list originate from one sample, sequenced in a study of long-term antiretroviral therapy in people with HIV. Samples were assayed with immunoSEQ v3.0 at survey level. The data were produced by immunoSEQ multiplex PCR, yet TCRdb's version contains in-frame clones alone and is incomplete. The repertoire holds around 15,000 clones, approximately 90% seen once, with around 12% in the top ten. Source: unsorted PBMCs, taken 6.9 years after starting antiretroviral therapy. These receptors came from a man aged 45 to 65 with HIV.

This chain uses TRBV25-1 with TRBJ1-4, with 7 positions matching TRBD1. The V segment lost 3 bases and the J segment 7 bases; nucleotides outside the gene matches: 8. This CDR3 is 15 amino acids long. Germline V CDR1 and CDR2: MGHDK, SYGVNS. The chain's CDR3 is CASSDPDRDGEKLFF. The CDR3 region has the DNA TGTGCCAGCAGTGACCCCGACAGGGATGGTGAAAAACTGTTTTTT.

This chain links TRBV7-2 with TRBJ2-7, with D hard to call. CDR1 is SGHTA, CDR2 FQGNSA, per germline. The CDR3 is 11 residues long. The germline V and J ends were trimmed by 5 bases and 0 bases, with 2 bases remaining between them. The CDR3: CASSLSYEQYF. CDR3 coding DNA: TGTGCCAGCAGCCTCTCCTACGAGCAGTACTTC. The full variable domain, its missing parts supplied by reference TRBV7-2 and TRBJ2-7, is GAGVSQSPSNKVTEKGKDVELRCDPISGHTALYWYRQSLGQGLEFLIYFQGNSAPDKSGLPSDRFSAERTGGSVSTLTIQRTQQEDSAVYLCASSLSYEQYFGPGTRLTVT.